A selection of T cell receptor beta chains follows, all from one sample in a study of PD-1 blockade in mismatch repair-deficient tumors. Produced via immunoSEQ multiplex PCR; TCRdb's table is partial and in-frame only. The table includes over 100,000 clones, about 74% detected once. Sequences were derived from peripheral blood, sampled approximately 14 months after starting pembrolizumab. The receptors originated from an adult with mismatch repair-deficient cancer. Both conserved end residues are part of each CDR3. D genes are given only for firm matches. The size entry is marked missing in some rows and otherwise reads once, few, many or a size class.

14	TRBD1	.	TRBV5-5	TRBJ2-1	CASISRPDRGEQFF	TGTGCCAGCATTAGTCGGCCGGACAGGGGGGAGCAGTTCTTC
15	TRBD2	.	TRBV9	TRBJ2-7	CASSGPSGRAHEQYF	TGTGCCAGCAGCGGTCCTAGCGGGAGGGCCCACGAGCAGTACTTC
12	.	.	TRBV5-6	TRBJ2-1	CASSLGLSEQFF	TGTGCCAGCAGCCTAGGACTAAGCGAGCAGTTCTTC
15	TRBD2	.	TRBV2	TRBJ2-5	CASRRLAGGGETQYF	TGTGCCAGCAGGAGACTAGCGGGAGGCGGGGAGACCCAGTACTTC
15	.	once	TRBV9	TRBJ2-1	CASSVDRNPYNEQFF	TGTGCCAGCAGCGTAGATCGGAACCCCTACAATGAGCAGTTCTTC
20	TRBD2	.	TRBV27	TRBJ2-1	CASSLSGGTSGKISYNEQFF	TGTGCCAGCAGTTTATCGGGAGGGACTAGCGGGAAGATCTCCTACAATGAGCAGTTCTTC
15	TRBD2	.	TRBV7-2	TRBJ2-3	CASRLAGDHTDTQYF	TGTGCCAGTCGACTAGCGGGAGACCACACAGATACGCAGTATTTT
16	TRBD1	.	TRBV7-2	TRBJ2-7	CASSPRDRVRGYEQYF	TGTGCCAGCAGCCCCCGGGACAGGGTTCGAGGATACGAGCAGTACTTC
11	.	.	TRBV9	TRBJ2-1	CASGTYNEQFF	TGTGCCAGCGGAACCTACAATGAGCAGTTCTTC
15	.	.	TRBV7-2	TRBJ2-7	CASSLGAGGLYEQYF	TGTGCCAGCAGCTTAGGGGCGGGCGGGCTGTACGAGCAGTACTTC
13	.	.	TRBV14	TRBJ1-5	CASSRQHNQPQHF	TGTGCCAGCAGCCGACAGCACAATCAGCCCCAGCATTTT
14	.	.	TRBV2	TRBJ2-5	CASRPTTVSETQYF	TGTGCCAGCAGACCCACTACCGTTTCCGAAACCCAGTACTTC
13	.	few	TRBV29-1	TRBJ2-5	CSVEFRAQETQYF	TGCAGCGTTGAATTCCGGGCTCAAGAGACCCAGTACTTC
15	.	.	TRBV15	TRBJ2-5	CATSRDDTVQETQYF	TGTGCCACCAGCAGAGATGACACAGTCCAAGAGACCCAGTACTTC
18	.	.	TRBV19	TRBJ1-5	CASSTKRAGGTDNQPQHF	TGTGCCAGTAGTACCAAAAGGGCGGGAGGGACGGACAATCAGCCCCAGCATTTT
13	.	.	TRBV6-1	TRBJ1-1	CASRRTSNTEAFF	TGTGCCAGCCGCCGGACAAGTAACACTGAAGCTTTCTTT
16	TRBD2	once	TRBV9	TRBJ2-3	CASSDELAGATDTQYF	TGTGCCAGCAGCGACGAACTAGCGGGTGCCACAGATACGCAGTATTTT
17	.	few	TRBV19	TRBJ2-1	CASSIDRSVNSYNEQFF	TGTGCCAGTAGTATAGATCGGAGCGTGAACTCCTACAATGAGCAGTTCTTC
14	.	.	TRBV7-9	TRBJ1-1	CASSLSSLGGEAFF	TGTGCCAGCAGCTTATCGTCTCTGGGGGGTGAAGCTTTCTTT
15	.	.	TRBV7-6	TRBJ2-2	CASSLGPSGTGELFF	TGTGCCAGCAGCTTAGGTCCCTCGGGCACCGGGGAGCTGTTTTTT
18	.	.	TRBV30	TRBJ1-1	CAWSVFSGSFEMNTEAFF	TGTGCCTGGAGTGTATTCTCGGGCAGCTTCGAGATGAACACTGAAGCTTTCTTT
14	.	.	TRBV7-2	TRBJ1-5	CASSPRTGNQPQHF	TGTGCCAGCAGCCCACGGACAGGCAATCAGCCCCAGCATTTT
13	TRBD1	few	TRBV7-6	TRBJ1-5	CASSNSGGQPQHF	TGTGCCAGCAGCAACTCAGGGGGTCAGCCCCAGCATTTT
15	.	.	TRBV5-1	TRBJ2-2	CASSLVEVGAGELFF	TGCGCCAGCAGCTTGGTAGAAGTGGGTGCCGGGGAGCTGTTTTTT
16	.	.	TRBV19	TRBJ2-2	CASEKASRQGTGELFF	TGTGCCAGTGAGAAAGCGTCCCGTCAAGGGACCGGGGAGCTGTTTTTT
16	.	.	TRBV6-5	TRBJ2-7	CASSFRGGQVVYEQYF	TGTGCCAGCAGTTTCCGGGGGGGACAGGTAGTCTACGAGCAGTACTTC
14	TRBD2	.	TRBV27	TRBJ2-1	CASCRDLAGNEQFF	TGTGCCAGCTGCCGGGACCTAGCGGGCAATGAGCAGTTCTTC
16	TRBD1	.	TRBV27	TRBJ1-5	CASSSRRQGIDQPQHF	TGTGCCAGCAGTTCACGGCGACAGGGAATCGATCAGCCCCAGCATTTT
11	.	.	TRBV6-6	TRBJ2-7	CASIVGNEQYF	TGTGCCAGCATCGTAGGTAACGAGCAGTACTTC
15	TRBD2	.	TRBV5-1	TRBJ2-1	CASSLSRAGGNEQFF	TGCGCCAGCAGCTTGTCTCGGGCGGGAGGGAATGAGCAGTTCTTC
13	.	.	TRBV19	TRBJ2-3	CASSRSLMYTQYF	TGTGCCAGTAGTAGAAGCTTAATGTATACGCAGTATTTT
13	.	few	TRBV28	TRBJ1-2	CASFEGQGFGYTF	TGTGCCAGCTTCGAGGGTCAAGGGTTCGGCTACACCTTC
15	TRBD2	.	TRBV7-3	TRBJ2-1	CASSTGTSGYNEQFF	TGTGCCAGCAGCACGGGGACTAGCGGATACAATGAGCAGTTCTTC
14	TRBD1	.	TRBV12-5	TRBJ1-4	CASGPRDRAEKLFF	TGTGCTAGTGGACCCCGGGACAGGGCTGAAAAACTGTTTTTT
16	TRBD1	.	TRBV13	TRBJ1-4	CASSVGTGGTDEKLFF	TGTGCCAGCAGCGTCGGGACAGGGGGCACTGATGAAAAACTGTTTTTT
13	.	.	TRBV9	TRBJ1-5	CASSVEGLQPQHF	TGTGCCAGCAGCGTAGAGGGATTGCAGCCCCAGCATTTT
19	TRBD2	.	TRBV18	TRBJ2-1	CASSRLAGDDGSSYNEQFF	TGTGCCAGCTCACGACTAGCGGGAGATGATGGTAGCTCCTACAATGAGCAGTTCTTC
15	.	.	TRBV2	TRBJ1-1	CASSERRGSATEAFF	TGTGCCAGCAGTGAAAGGCGGGGGTCGGCCACTGAAGCTTTCTTT
15	.	.	TRBV7-9	TRBJ2-1	CASSRLGTPQDEQFF	TGTGCCAGCAGCCGACTCGGGACCCCCCAAGATGAGCAGTTCTTC
14	.	.	TRBV5-1	TRBJ1-1	CASSLTGVQTEAFF	TGCGCCAGCAGCCTTACGGGAGTTCAGACTGAAGCTTTCTTT
15	.	.	TRBV5-4	TRBJ2-3	CASSSLAEGRDTQYF	TGTGCCAGCAGCTCTTTAGCGGAGGGGAGGGATACGCAGTATTTT
14	.	.	TRBV11-2	TRBJ2-5	CASSLEGGQETQYF	TGTGCCAGCAGCTTAGAAGGAGGGCAGGAGACCCAGTACTTC
14	.	.	TRBV9	TRBJ1-1	CASSVGGEYTEAFF	TGTGCCAGCAGCGTAGGCGGTGAGTACACTGAAGCTTTCTTT